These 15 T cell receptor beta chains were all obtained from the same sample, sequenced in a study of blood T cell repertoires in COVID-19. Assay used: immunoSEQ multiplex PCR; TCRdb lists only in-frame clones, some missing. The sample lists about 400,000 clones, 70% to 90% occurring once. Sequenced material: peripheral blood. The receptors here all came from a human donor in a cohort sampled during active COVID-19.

The CDR3 DNA reads TGTGCCAGCAGCCAAGATTTGGCTAGCGGGGTCTCAAGCACAGATACGCAGTATTTT. Protein: CASSQDLASGVSSTDTQYF. The chain combines TRBV3-1 (or the pseudogene TRBV3-2) with TRBJ2-3, with 9 nucleotides matching TRBD2. V dropped 0 bases and J dropped 0; count of bases not matched to a gene: 10. The CDR3 covers 19 residues. Germline CDR1 reads LGHDT; CDR2 reads YNNKEL (reference sequence).

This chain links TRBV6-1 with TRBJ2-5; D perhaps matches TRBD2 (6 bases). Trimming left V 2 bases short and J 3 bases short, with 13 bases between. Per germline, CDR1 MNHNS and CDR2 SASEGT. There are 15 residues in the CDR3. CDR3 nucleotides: TGTGCCAGCAGTGAAAGGACGGAGGGCAAAGAGACCCAGTACTTC. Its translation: CASSERTEGKETQYF.

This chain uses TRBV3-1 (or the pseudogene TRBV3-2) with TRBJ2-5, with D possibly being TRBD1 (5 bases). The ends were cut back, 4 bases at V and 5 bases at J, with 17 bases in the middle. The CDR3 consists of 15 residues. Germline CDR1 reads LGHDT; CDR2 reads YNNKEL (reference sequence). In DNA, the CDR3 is TGTGCCAGCAGCCGCACATCCGGACAAGCGGAGACCCAGTACTTC. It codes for CASSRTSGQAETQYF.

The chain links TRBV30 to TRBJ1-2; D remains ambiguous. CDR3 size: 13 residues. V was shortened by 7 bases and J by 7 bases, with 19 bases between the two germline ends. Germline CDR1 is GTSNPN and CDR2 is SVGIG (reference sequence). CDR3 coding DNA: TGTGCCTCACCCCGCTCCAGGCATCTTGGCTACACCTTC. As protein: CASPRSRHLGYTF.

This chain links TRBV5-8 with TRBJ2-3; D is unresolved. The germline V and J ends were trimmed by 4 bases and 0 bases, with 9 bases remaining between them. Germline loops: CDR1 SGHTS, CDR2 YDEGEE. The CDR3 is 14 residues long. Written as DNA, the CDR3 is TGTGCCAGCAGCCCCTCTGGCAGCACAGATACGCAGTATTTT. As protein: CASSPSGSTDTQYF.

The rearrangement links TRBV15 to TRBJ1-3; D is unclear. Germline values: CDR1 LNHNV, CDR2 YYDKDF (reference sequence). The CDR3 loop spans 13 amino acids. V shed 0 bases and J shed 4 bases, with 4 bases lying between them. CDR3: CATSRDQGNTIYF. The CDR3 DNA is TGTGCCACCAGCAGAGACCAAGGAAACACCATATATTTT.

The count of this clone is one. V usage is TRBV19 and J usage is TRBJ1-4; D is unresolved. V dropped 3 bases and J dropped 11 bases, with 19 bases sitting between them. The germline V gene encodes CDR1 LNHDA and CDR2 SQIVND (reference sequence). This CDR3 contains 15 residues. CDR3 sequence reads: CASSIAGRPPTKLFF. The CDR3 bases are TGTGCCAGTAGTATCGCTGGGCGACCCCCGACGAAACTGTTTTTT.

The CDR3 region has the DNA TGTGCCAGCAGCCAAGATGAGGACACCGGGGAGCTGTTTTTT. This translates into CASSQDEDTGELFF. The chain employs TRBV3-1 (or the pseudogene TRBV3-2) and TRBJ2-2, with D hard to call. Germline CDR1 LGHDT, CDR2 YNNKEL (reference sequence). V was clipped by 0 bases and J by 3 bases, with 5 bases between them. The CDR3 has 14 residues.

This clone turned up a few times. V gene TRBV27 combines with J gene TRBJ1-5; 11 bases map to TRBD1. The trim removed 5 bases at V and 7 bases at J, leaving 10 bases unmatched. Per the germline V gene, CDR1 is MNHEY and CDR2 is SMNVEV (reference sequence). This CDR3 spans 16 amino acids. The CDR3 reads CASSQWTGGARQPQHF. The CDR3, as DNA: TGTGCCAGCAGTCAGTGGACAGGGGGCGCTAGGCAGCCCCAGCATTTT.

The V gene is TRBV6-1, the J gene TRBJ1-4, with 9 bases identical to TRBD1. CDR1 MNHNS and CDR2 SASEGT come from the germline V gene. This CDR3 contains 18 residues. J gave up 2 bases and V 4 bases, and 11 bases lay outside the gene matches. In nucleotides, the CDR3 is TGTGCCAGCAGTGGAGGACAGGGGCGGGGCGGTACTAATGAAAAACTGTTTTTT. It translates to CASSGGQGRGGTNEKLFF.

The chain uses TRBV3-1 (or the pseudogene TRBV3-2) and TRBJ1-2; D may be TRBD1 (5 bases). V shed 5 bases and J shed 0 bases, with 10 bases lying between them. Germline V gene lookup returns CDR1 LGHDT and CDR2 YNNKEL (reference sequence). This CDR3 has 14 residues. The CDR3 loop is CASSTGIANYGYTF. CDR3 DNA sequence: TGTGCCAGCAGCACAGGCATCGCTAACTATGGCTACACCTTC.

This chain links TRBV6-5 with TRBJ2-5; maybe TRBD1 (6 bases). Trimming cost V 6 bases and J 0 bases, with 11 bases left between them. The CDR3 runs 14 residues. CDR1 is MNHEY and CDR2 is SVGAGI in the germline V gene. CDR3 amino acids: CASSHQGYQETQYF. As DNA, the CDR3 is TGTGCCAGCAGCCACCAGGGGTACCAAGAGACCCAGTACTTC.

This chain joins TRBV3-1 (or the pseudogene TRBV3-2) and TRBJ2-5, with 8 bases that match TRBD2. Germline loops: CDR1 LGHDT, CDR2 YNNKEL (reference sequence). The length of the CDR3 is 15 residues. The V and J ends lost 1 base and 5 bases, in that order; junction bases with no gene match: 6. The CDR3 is CASSQGGLAGETQYF. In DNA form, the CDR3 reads TGTGCCAGCAGCCAAGGGGGTCTAGCGGGCGAGACCCAGTACTTC.

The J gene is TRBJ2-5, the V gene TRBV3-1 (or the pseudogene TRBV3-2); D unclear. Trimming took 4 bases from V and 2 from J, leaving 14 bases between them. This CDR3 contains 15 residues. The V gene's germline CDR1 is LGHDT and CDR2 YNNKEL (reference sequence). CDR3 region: CASSRYPGAQETQYF. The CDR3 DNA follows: TGTGCCAGCAGCCGGTACCCCGGAGCTCAAGAGACCCAGTACTTC.

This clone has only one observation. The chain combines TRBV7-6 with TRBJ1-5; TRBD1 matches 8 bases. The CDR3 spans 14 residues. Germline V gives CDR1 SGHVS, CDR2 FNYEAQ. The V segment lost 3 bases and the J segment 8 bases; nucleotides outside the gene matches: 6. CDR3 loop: CASSLTDREKPQHF. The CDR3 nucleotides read TGTGCCAGCAGCTTGACGGACAGGGAAAAGCCCCAGCATTTT.